These T cell receptor beta chains were read from a single sample in a study of PD-L1 blockade in urothelial cancer. The method was immunoSEQ multiplex PCR; TCRdb's version includes in-frame clones alone and lacks a portion of them. The sample records 100,000 or so clones, 91% being singletons. Sequencing was performed on PBMCs, taken around atezolizumab (anti-PD-L1) treatment. The receptors come from a woman of 80 years or more with urothelial cancer. Each CDR3 is given with its conserved first and last residue. Each record gives: V gene, CDR3 length, CDR3 protein.

V gene: TRBV30; CDR3 length: 14; CDR3 protein: CAWTIAGGGTEAFF
V gene: TRBV19; CDR3 length: 12; CDR3 protein: CASSKEVGGYTF
V gene: TRBV30; CDR3 length: 13; CDR3 protein: CAWSGRGDQPQHF
V gene: TRBV27; CDR3 length: 17; CDR3 protein: CASSLEYRGRDYNEQFF
V gene: TRBV30; CDR3 length: 16; CDR3 protein: CAWSVPGGIGANVLTF
V gene: TRBV19; CDR3 length: 14; CDR3 protein: CASSATTTSFEQFF
V gene: TRBV4-2; CDR3 length: 19; CDR3 protein: CASSQVVLAGGPAGGELFF
V gene: TRBV30; CDR3 length: 13; CDR3 protein: CAWTGGANQPQHF
V gene: TRBV5-1; CDR3 length: 14; CDR3 protein: CASSLGLAGDTQYF
V gene: TRBV5-1; CDR3 length: 16; CDR3 protein: CASSPGSEGTYNEQFF
V gene: TRBV19; CDR3 length: 14; CDR3 protein: CASSTTPGNTEAFF
V gene: TRBV27; CDR3 length: 16; CDR3 protein: CASSSTVGVGWAGYTF
V gene: TRBV7-6; CDR3 length: 18; CDR3 protein: CASSLVDPGTVSGNTIYF
V gene: TRBV5-4; CDR3 length: 16; CDR3 protein: CASTPRDSPRNYEQYF
V gene: TRBV9; CDR3 length: 15; CDR3 protein: CASSARTAQLYEQYF
V gene: TRBV19; CDR3 length: 13; CDR3 protein: CASSPTPNTEAFF
V gene: TRBV28; CDR3 length: 16; CDR3 protein: CASSGTANTFTYEQYF
V gene: TRBV7-8; CDR3 length: 13; CDR3 protein: CASSSYSSYEQYF
V gene: TRBV4-2; CDR3 length: 17; CDR3 protein: CASSQDELIGGNQPQHF
V gene: TRBV5-4; CDR3 length: 14; CDR3 protein: CASSQDGGNQPQHF
V gene: TRBV7-3; CDR3 length: 14; CDR3 protein: CASSPTGPGDEQYF
V gene: TRBV5-1; CDR3 length: 13; CDR3 protein: CASSSRAGDTQYF
V gene: TRBV7-9; CDR3 length: 15; CDR3 protein: CASSLAGPPNQPQHF
V gene: TRBV4-2; CDR3 length: 14; CDR3 protein: CASSQGGAQETQYF
V gene: TRBV14; CDR3 length: 13; CDR3 protein: CASSPDRTGAAFF
V gene: TRBV1; CDR3 length: 17; CDR3 protein: CTSSHGTGVGSNQPQHF
V gene: TRBV5-5; CDR3 length: 16; CDR3 protein: CASSLAGLANPDTQYF
V gene: TRBV28; CDR3 length: 17; CDR3 protein: CASSLQPPGNPQETQYF
V gene: TRBV28; CDR3 length: 14; CDR3 protein: CASRISGRGDEQYF
V gene: TRBV2; CDR3 length: 15; CDR3 protein: CASSPRDRGRREQYF
V gene: TRBV5-4; CDR3 length: 14; CDR3 protein: CASSLTGLNTEAFF
V gene: TRBV18; CDR3 length: 16; CDR3 protein: CASSPGNRVSGTEAFF
V gene: TRBV18; CDR3 length: 13; CDR3 protein: CASSAGENQPQHF
V gene: TRBV30; CDR3 length: 14; CDR3 protein: CAWPGTANTGELFF
V gene: TRBV7-8; CDR3 length: 13; CDR3 protein: CASRAVRDTEAFF
V gene: TRBV7-7; CDR3 length: 13; CDR3 protein: CASSPLVAGELFF
V gene: TRBV29-1; CDR3 length: 12; CDR3 protein: CSVENYGNEQFF
V gene: TRBV6-1; CDR3 length: 14; CDR3 protein: CASSEVTGLNGYTF
V gene: TRBV5-1; CDR3 length: 15; CDR3 protein: CASSPGQGESNEQFF
V gene: TRBV9; CDR3 length: 16; CDR3 protein: CASSDPTRRPTDTQYF
V gene: TRBV18; CDR3 length: 13; CDR3 protein: CASSSGVRNTIYF
V gene: TRBV4-1; CDR3 length: 16; CDR3 protein: CASSQVPSGSTNTQYF
V gene: TRBV14; CDR3 length: 16; CDR3 protein: CASSHTGTTSSYEQYF
V gene: TRBV7-9; CDR3 length: 18; CDR3 protein: CASSFGTSGGGGTGELFF
V gene: TRBV15; CDR3 length: 17; CDR3 protein: CATSRGTDRSSTDTQYF